Given below is one TCR beta chain in context. The antigen is undetermined. This sample was taken from a study of blood T cells in healthy people across ages. Study-wide results and caveats: Unsorted PBMCs prevented conclusive naive versus antigen-experienced comparison.

Germline assignment: CDR1 MNHEY and CDR2 SVGEGT. Trimming left V 5 bases short and J 11 bases short, with 18 bases between. This CDR3 comprises 13 residues. Combining a sample-barcoded 5' primer with a J-beta primer mix, a second PCR ran for about 6 to 12 cycles. Each cDNA molecule was tagged by a template-switch adaptor with 12 random nucleotides. TCRdb analysed the 5' RACE reads with MiXCR anew, one entry per CDR3 protein. Here the sample spans 1 million to 1.2 million distinct CDR3 sequences, around two fifths being singletons. The sequencing sample was made of blood. The gene calls are TRBV6-2 or TRBV6-3 and TRBJ2-5; no clear D gene. The origin of this receptor is a man aged 18 to 30 in good health. The chain's CDR3 is CASSDVTNNEQYF. CDR3 bases: TGTGCCAGCAGTGACGTGACCAACAATGAGCAGTACTTC.